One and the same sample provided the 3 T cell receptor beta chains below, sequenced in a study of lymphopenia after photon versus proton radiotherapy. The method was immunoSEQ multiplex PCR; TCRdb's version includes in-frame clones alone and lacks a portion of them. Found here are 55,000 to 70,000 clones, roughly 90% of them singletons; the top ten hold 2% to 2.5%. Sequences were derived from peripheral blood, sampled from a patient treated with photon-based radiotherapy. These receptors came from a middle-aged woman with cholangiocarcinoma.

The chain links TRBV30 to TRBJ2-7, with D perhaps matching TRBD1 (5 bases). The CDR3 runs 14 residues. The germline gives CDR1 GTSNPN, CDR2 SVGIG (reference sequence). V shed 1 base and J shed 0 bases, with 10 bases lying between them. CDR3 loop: CAWSGQPRSYEQYF. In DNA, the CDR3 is TGTGCCTGGAGTGGACAGCCTCGCTCCTACGAGCAGTACTTC.

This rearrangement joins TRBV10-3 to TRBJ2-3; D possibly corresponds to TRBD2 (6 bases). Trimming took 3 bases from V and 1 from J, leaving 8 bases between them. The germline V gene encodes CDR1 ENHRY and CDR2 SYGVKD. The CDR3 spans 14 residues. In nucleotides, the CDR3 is TGTGCCATCAGTGATACGGGGGGCACAGATACGCAGTATTTT. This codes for CAISDTGGTDTQYF.

The CDR3, as DNA: TGTGCCAGCAGTGGTCCAGGGGGCGCCGGTCAGCCCCAGCATTTT. It encodes CASSGPGGAGQPQHF. The chain joins TRBV2 to TRBJ1-5, with 8 bases matching TRBD1. This CDR3 has 15 amino acids. Germline V lookup: CDR1 SNHLY, CDR2 FYNNEI. V lost 4 bases to trimming and J lost 6 bases; unmatched junction nucleotides: 8.